What follows are 31 T cell receptor beta chains derived from one specimen sequenced in a study of vaccination and CD4 T cells after COVID-19. Sequence data for DNA of cultured CD4+ T cells were generated by the Oncomine TCR Beta short-read assay. MiXCR, applied by TCRdb to the PCR reads, yields one record per CDR3 protein. The data show 18,000 or so distinct CDR3 sequences, 53% seen once. Antigen specificity for these receptors is unknown. The treatment was: approximately 9-day PBMC culture with coronavirus spike peptide pools or control peptides (ViraFEST assay). Sequencing used CD4+ T cells from blood, cultured in vitro, obtained before SARS-CoV-2 vaccination. Receptor source: a human donor who had recovered from COVID-19.

This clonotype was detected only a few times. The rearrangement uses TRBV19 and TRBJ1-2; 8 nucleotides match TRBD1. The germline V gene has CDR1 LNHDA and CDR2 SQIVND (reference sequence). With V trimmed by 5 bases and J by 6 bases, 8 bases remained unmatched. The CDR3 has 14 residues. The DNA for the CDR3 is TGTGCCAGTAGTCCCCGACAGGGGTGGGATGGCTACACCTTC. It yields the protein CASSPRQGWDGYTF. Supplemented by reference TRBV19 and TRBJ1-2, the full variable domain reads DGGITQSPKYLFRKEGQNVTLSCEQNLNHDAMYWYRQDPGQGLRLIYYSQIVNDFQKGDIAEGYSVSREKKESFPLTVTSAQKNPTAFYLCASSPRQGWDGYTFGSGTRLTVV.

This chain uses TRBV20-1 with TRBJ2-5, with D perhaps matching TRBD1 (5 bases). The CDR3 consists of 16 residues. V was shortened by 6 bases and J by 1 base, with 21 bases between the two germline ends. The germline V gene encodes CDR1 DFQATT and CDR2 SNEGSKA (reference sequence). DNA for the CDR3: TGCAGTGCCCCTATCTCGAAGACAGCACTCCAAGAGACCCAGTACTTC. Amino acid sequence: CSAPISKTALQETQYF.

The J gene is TRBJ2-1, the V gene TRBV11-3, with 10 bases lining up with TRBD1. The CDR3 runs to 18 residues. Germline loops: CDR1 SGHNT, CDR2 YENEEA. Unmatched junction bases numbered 11, after V lost 5 bases and J lost 1 base. The CDR3 DNA reads TGTGCCAGCAGCGTCGCCGGGACAGGGGTAGGGTCCTACAATGAGCAGTTCTTC. It is translated as CASSVAGTGVGSYNEQFF.

This clonotype counts as medium-sized. The V and J genes are TRBV6-2 or TRBV6-3 and TRBJ2-7; D is possibly TRBD2 (6 bases). This CDR3 contains 14 residues. Germline CDR1 reads MNHEY; CDR2 reads SVGEGT. V was cut by 7 bases and J by 2 bases, with 15 bases left in between. The CDR3 nucleotides are TGTGCCAGCACCCGGGGTAGCGGAACCTACGAGCAGTACTTC. Protein product: CASTRGSGTYEQYF.

This chain uses TRBV30 with TRBJ2-5, with 8 nucleotides matching TRBD2. V was pared by 3 bases and J by 5 bases, with 5 bases of the junction left unmatched. The CDR3 loop spans 13 amino acids. Germline CDR1 and CDR2: GTSNPN and SVGIG (reference sequence). CDR3 DNA: TGTGCCTGGAGGGTCTCGGGGGGGGAGACCCAGTACTTC. This translates into CAWRVSGGETQYF.

The V gene is TRBV20-1, the J gene TRBJ1-1, with TRBD1 identical over 7 bases. The CDR3 sequence is 13 residues long. Germline assignment: CDR1 DFQATT and CDR2 SNEGSKA (reference sequence). Unmatched junction bases numbered 8, after V lost 5 bases and J lost 5 bases. The CDR3 sequence is CSASEGAQTEAFF. The DNA of the CDR3 is TGCAGTGCTTCGGAGGGGGCTCAAACTGAAGCTTTCTTT.

CDR3: CASSLLAGARNQPQHF. The CDR3 nucleotides are TGTGCCAGCAGTTTATTAGCCGGAGCCCGCAATCAGCCCCAGCATTTT. The chain joins TRBV28 to TRBJ1-5; D is undetermined. Trimming removed 1 base at V and 2 bases at J, with 12 bases between. CDR3 size: 16 residues. CDR1 is MDHEN, CDR2 SYDVKM, per germline.

The table lists this clonotype with a few counts. The V call is TRBV11-2, the J call TRBJ1-3, with D unresolved. Trimming left V 1 base short and J 4 bases short, with 2 bases between. The CDR3 is 12 residues long. CDR1 SGHAT and CDR2 FQNNGV come from the germline V gene. The CDR3 sequence: CASSLGGNTIYF. CDR3 nucleotide sequence: TGTGCCAGCAGCTTAGGAGGAAACACCATATATTTT.

V and J are TRBV6-1 and TRBJ2-4, with D perhaps matching TRBD2 (5 bases). Between the trimmed V and J ends, which lost 8 bases and 7 bases, there was a span of 18 bases. The CDR3 runs to 14 residues. The germline V gene encodes CDR1 MNHNS and CDR2 SASEGT. The CDR3 sequence: CASQLAGRWNIQYF. The CDR3 bases are TGTGCCAGCCAACTGGCGGGTCGGTGGAACATTCAGTACTTC.

This clonotype was observed a few times. J is TRBJ2-6 and V is TRBV24-1; 10 bases line up with TRBD2. The germline V gene encodes CDR1 KGHDR and CDR2 SFDVKD. This CDR3 has 18 residues. V was clipped by 3 bases and J by 0 bases; unmatched bases: 4. The DNA for the CDR3 is TGTGCCACCAGTGATGCCTCTAGCGGGAGCTCTGGGGCCAACGTCCTGACTTTC. Protein: CATSDASSGSSGANVLTF.

The rearrangement joins TRBV6-1 to TRBJ2-5; D is possibly TRBD1 or TRBD2 (6 bases each). This CDR3 comprises 13 residues. V lost 4 bases and J 4 bases, leaving 10 bases between the germline ends. Germline V gene sequence: CDR1 MNHNS, CDR2 SASEGT. For the CDR3, the DNA is TGTGCCAGCAGTGCACAGGGAGGAGAGACCCAGTACTTC. This sequence encodes CASSAQGGETQYF.

This clonotype has only a few counts. V is TRBV12-3 or TRBV12-4 and J is TRBJ1-6; 8 nucleotides agree with TRBD1. J was trimmed by 8 bases and V by 1 base; bases with no gene match: 16. The CDR3 has 19 residues. The CDR3 DNA sequence: TGTGCCAGCAGTTTAGTTCTGGTGCAGGGGGCGAAGTCGGATTCACCCCTCCACTTT. Translating gives CASSLVLVQGAKSDSPLHF.

This sequence joins TRBV19 and TRBJ2-7, with TRBD1 matching 10 bases. The CDR3 runs 13 residues. V shed 5 bases, J shed 5 bases, and the junction held 3 bases outside the gene matches. In germline, CDR1 is LNHDA, CDR2 SQIVND (reference sequence). The CDR3 protein is CASSRQGANEQYF. In nucleotides, the CDR3 is TGTGCCAGTAGTCGACAGGGGGCCAACGAGCAGTACTTC.

V gene TRBV29-1 combines with J gene TRBJ2-5; D is undetermined. Germline-derived CDR1 and CDR2 are SQVTM and ANQGSEA. Deletions cut 8 bases from V and 1 base from J, with 8 bases between. The CDR3 totals 11 residues. DNA for the CDR3: TGCAGCCCGGCCACCCAAGAGACCCAGTACTTC. It specifies CSPATQETQYF.

J is TRBJ1-2 and V is TRBV28, with 10 bases lining up with TRBD1. The CDR3 loop spans 16 amino acids. Trimming took 6 bases from V and 0 from J; bases not matched to a gene: 7. CDR1 is MDHEN and CDR2 is SYDVKM in the germline V gene. The CDR3 bases are TGTGCCAGCAGCTCGGGACAGGGGCGCTCTAACTATGGCTACACCTTC. Residues: CASSSGQGRSNYGYTF.

The chain couples TRBV6-1 to TRBJ2-7; 7 bases are shared with TRBD1. Germline CDR1 is MNHNS and CDR2 is SASEGT. Trimming removed 4 bases from V and 0 bases from J; junction bases left unmatched: 6. The CDR3 is 15 residues long. This chain's CDR3 is CASSGGQVPSYEQYF. DNA for the CDR3: TGTGCCAGCAGTGGAGGACAGGTTCCCTCCTACGAGCAGTACTTC.

The V call is TRBV4-2, the J call TRBJ2-7; tentative D call: TRBD2 (5 bases). The CDR3 length is 15 residues. Germline values: CDR1 LGHNA, CDR2 YNFKEQ. The V end lost 4 bases, the J end lost 2 bases, and 15 bases lay between the germline ends. The CDR3 here is CASSLNAGVTYEQYF. CDR3 DNA: TGTGCCAGCAGCCTTAACGCCGGGGTTACCTACGAGCAGTACTTC.

The chain combines TRBV19 with TRBJ1-1; 8 bases are shared with TRBD1. This CDR3 spans 13 amino acids. V dropped 6 bases and J dropped 8; count of bases not matched to a gene: 8. From germline, CDR1 is LNHDA and CDR2 SQIVND (reference sequence). DNA of the CDR3: TGTGCCAGTAGAGGACAGGGAGCCGAGGAAGCTTTCTTT. Residues: CASRGQGAEEAFF.

V and J are TRBV5-8 and TRBJ1-5; no clear D. Germline CDR1 is SGHTS and CDR2 is YDEGEE. This CDR3 spans 14 amino acids. The V gene lost 0 bases and the J gene lost 6 bases, with 10 bases spanning the gap. For the CDR3, the DNA is TGTGCCAGCAGCTTGGCCCTGCGGGTTCAGCCCCAGCATTTT. Its translation: CASSLALRVQPQHF.

The V gene is TRBV6-5, the J gene TRBJ2-7, with D possibly being TRBD2 (5 bases). V gave up 0 bases and J gave up 0 bases, with 9 bases separating them. The V gene's germline CDR1 is MNHEY and CDR2 SVGAGI. CDR3 length: 15 amino acids. The CDR3 sequence: CASSYSRGSSYEQYF. CDR3 coding DNA: TGTGCCAGCAGTTACTCGAGAGGGAGCTCCTACGAGCAGTACTTC.

The chain uses TRBV7-2 and TRBJ2-3; 9 nucleotides agree with TRBD2. There are 14 residues in the CDR3. Trimming took 5 bases from V and 5 from J; bases not matched to a gene: 5. Germline CDR1 and CDR2: SGHTA and FQGNSA. The CDR3 loop reads CASSQGLAQDTQYF. The DNA for the CDR3 is TGTGCCAGCAGCCAGGGACTAGCACAAGATACGCAGTATTTT. Using reference TRBV7-2 and TRBJ2-3 for the parts outside the CDR3, the full variable domain is GAGVSQSPSNKVTEKGKDVELRCDPISGHTALYWYRQSLGQGLEFLIYFQGNSAPDKSGLPSDRFSAERTGGSVSTLTIQRTQQEDSAVYLCASSQGLAQDTQYFGPGTRLTVL.

The chain recombines TRBV20-1 with TRBJ2-1, with 9 positions matching TRBD2. CDR3 length: 13 residues. V lost 6 bases to trimming and J lost 3 bases; unmatched junction nucleotides: 3. The germline V gene has CDR1 DFQATT and CDR2 SNEGSKA (reference sequence). The CDR3 bases are TGCAGTGCCACGACTAGCGGCTACAATGAGCAGTTCTTC. Protein product: CSATTSGYNEQFF.

The V gene is TRBV6-1, the J gene TRBJ2-3; 11 positions agree with TRBD2. This CDR3 contains 13 residues. Germline V gives CDR1 MNHNS, CDR2 SASEGT. V lost 6 bases to trimming and J lost 4 bases; unmatched junction nucleotides: 0. CDR3 in DNA: TGTGCCAGCAGACTAGCGGGAGCAGATACGCAGTATTTT. Translation: CASRLAGADTQYF.

This sequence joins TRBV15 and TRBJ1-4; possible D gene TRBD1, 6 bases. V was clipped by 1 base and J by 5 bases, with 8 bases between them. The germline gives CDR1 LNHNV, CDR2 YYDKDF (reference sequence). The CDR3 loop spans 14 amino acids. DNA for the CDR3: TGTGCCACCAGCAGAGGAGGGGGGAATGAAAAACTGTTTTTT. Translating it yields CATSRGGGNEKLFF.

The chain uses TRBV20-1 and TRBJ2-2; TRBD1 matches 11 bases. The CDR3 is 14 amino acids. The germline gives CDR1 DFQATT, CDR2 SNEGSKA (reference sequence). Germline trimming cut 6 bases from V and 4 bases from J; bases unmatched to any gene: 4. The CDR3 loop reads CSADGTGGTGELFF. In DNA form, the CDR3 reads TGCAGTGCGGACGGGACAGGGGGCACCGGGGAGCTGTTTTTT.

The chain carries TRBV20-1 and TRBJ2-4; D is undetermined. Germline loops: CDR1 DFQATT, CDR2 SNEGSKA (reference sequence). The CDR3 totals 19 residues. The V end lost 0 bases, the J end lost 3 bases, and 24 bases lay between the germline ends. Here the CDR3 reads CSARESAAIVGLGKNIQYF. The CDR3 nucleotides read TGCAGTGCTAGAGAATCGGCAGCAATAGTCGGTTTGGGCAAAAACATTCAGTACTTC.

The chain carries TRBV11-2 and TRBJ2-7; possible D gene TRBD2, 6 bases. Germline V gene lookup returns CDR1 SGHAT and CDR2 FQNNGV. Trimming pared 5 bases from V and 1 base from J, leaving 12 bases between. This CDR3 comprises 14 residues. CDR3 DNA: TGTGCCAGCAGCACAAGACTAGTATCCTACGAGCAGTACTTC. Translation gives CASSTRLVSYEQYF.

This chain connects TRBV27 to TRBJ2-7; D gene uncertain. This CDR3 is built from 15 residues. CDR1 MNHEY and CDR2 SMNVEV come from the germline V gene (reference sequence). The V gene lost 3 bases and the J gene lost 2 bases, with 14 bases spanning the gap. This CDR3 reads CASSLYAPKPYEQYF. The CDR3 DNA is TGTGCCAGCAGTTTGTACGCCCCTAAGCCCTACGAGCAGTACTTC.

V usage is TRBV2 and J usage is TRBJ2-7; D might be TRBD1 or TRBD2, each matching 5 bases. Germline V lookup: CDR1 SNHLY, CDR2 FYNNEI. V was trimmed by 7 bases and J by 4 bases, leaving 8 bases between them. This CDR3 is built from 11 residues. This CDR3 reads CASIGAYEQYF. In DNA form, the CDR3 reads TGTGCCAGCATCGGGGCTTACGAGCAGTACTTC.

This chain links TRBV2 with TRBJ2-2; 8 bases map to TRBD1. The CDR3 length is 14 residues. Germline values: CDR1 SNHLY, CDR2 FYNNEI. Germline trimming cut 11 bases from V and 2 bases from J; bases unmatched to any gene: 7. CDR3 region: CAALTGVNTGELFF. The CDR3, as DNA: TGTGCCGCTTTGACAGGGGTTAACACCGGGGAGCTGTTTTTT.

DNA for the CDR3: TGTGCCAGCAGTGAAATAACGGCCGCTAATTCACCCCTCCACTTT. This codes for CASSEITAANSPLHF. This chain links TRBV2 with TRBJ1-6; D is ambiguous. Germline V gives CDR1 SNHLY, CDR2 FYNNEI. The CDR3 runs 15 residues. V lost 2 bases, J lost 6 bases, and 11 bases lay in between.